These T cell receptor beta chains were read from a single sample in a study of immune heterogeneity within non-small cell lung tumors. Each CDR3 protein is one row after TCRdb ran MiXCR on the multiplex PCR reads. Found here are 14,000 to 15,000 distinct CDR3 sequences, over 25% of them singletons; the top ten hold around 5.3%. Sequencing was performed on lung tumor tissue. These receptors were collected from a middle-aged man with non-small cell lung cancer. Both conserved end residues are trimmed from each CDR3. The order of the fields is clone size, V gene, D gene, J gene, CDR3 protein. The D gene is left open where the match is weak. Some rows mark clone size as missing; the rest say once, few, many or name a class of expanded clone.

clone size: medium-sized
V gene: TRBV19
D gene: TRBD1
J gene: TRBJ1-5
CDR3 protein: ASSIGRGRRQPQH

clone size: .
V gene: TRBV19
D gene: .
J gene: TRBJ1-2
CDR3 protein: ASSISPRGSP

clone size: medium-sized
V gene: TRBV12-3/TRBV12-4
D gene: .
J gene: TRBJ2-3
CDR3 protein: ASSLGSGSDTQY

clone size: medium-sized
V gene: TRBV20-1
D gene: TRBD1
J gene: TRBJ1-6
CDR3 protein: SATPRQGLNSPLH

clone size: .
V gene: TRBV30
D gene: .
J gene: TRBJ1-2
CDR3 protein: AWTMGGDGSYGYT

clone size: .
V gene: TRBV20-1
D gene: TRBD1
J gene: TRBJ2-7
CDR3 protein: SASSRDRPVYEQY

clone size: .
V gene: TRBV5-4
D gene: TRBD2
J gene: TRBJ2-5
CDR3 protein: ASTLAGAGETQY

clone size: few
V gene: TRBV5-4
D gene: TRBD1
J gene: TRBJ1-2
CDR3 protein: ASSRQGQGYT

clone size: few
V gene: TRBV27
D gene: TRBD1
J gene: TRBJ1-1
CDR3 protein: ASSPLYVRTGVTEAF

clone size: many
V gene: TRBV7-8
D gene: .
J gene: TRBJ1-1
CDR3 protein: ASSLGTNTEAF

clone size: many
V gene: TRBV5-1
D gene: .
J gene: TRBJ2-2
CDR3 protein: ASSLVPGELF

clone size: .
V gene: TRBV30
D gene: .
J gene: TRBJ2-6
CDR3 protein: AWGTGSISSGANVLT

clone size: few
V gene: TRBV18
D gene: .
J gene: TRBJ2-4
CDR3 protein: ASSLYQGSKNIQY

clone size: many
V gene: TRBV12-3/TRBV12-4
D gene: TRBD1
J gene: TRBJ2-5
CDR3 protein: ASSYTDRGQETQY

clone size: many
V gene: TRBV4-1
D gene: .
J gene: TRBJ2-7
CDR3 protein: ASSQGQISSYEQY

clone size: many
V gene: TRBV5-1
D gene: TRBD1
J gene: TRBJ2-2
CDR3 protein: ASRSTGATNTGELF

clone size: many
V gene: TRBV10-3
D gene: .
J gene: TRBJ1-2
CDR3 protein: AISESGNSRSGYT

clone size: few
V gene: TRBV9
D gene: TRBD2
J gene: TRBJ2-3
CDR3 protein: ASTGSGTNTDTQY